Below are 20 T cell receptor beta chains sequenced from a single sample in a study of regulatory T cells in long-lasting Graves disease. Time point denoted: newly diagnosed GD, antithyroid drugs for less than 3 months. With RNA extracted from PBMCs as input, the TCR library was made. Libraries of TCR beta came from iRepertoire HTBI primers plus Arm-PCR of CDR3 regions. TCRdb fed the multiplex PCR reads into MiXCR, producing one record per CDR3 protein. The sample yields about 560,000 distinct CDR3 sequences, about 16% seen once. These data also featured in a second study, about T cells in Graves' hyperthyroidism and ophthalmopathy.

The sample here was peripheral blood mononuclear cells (PBMCs), taken at new diagnosis, from a patient treated with antithyroid drugs. These receptors originate from a man between 18 and 29 years old with Graves disease.

The sample holds one count of this clonotype. CDR3 loop: CSASNFGQSYEQYF. CDR3 DNA sequence: TGCAGTGCTAGTAATTTCGGACAGTCCTACGAGCAGTACTTC. The V call is TRBV20-1, the J call TRBJ2-7; D is perhaps TRBD1 (6 bases). Germline lookup yields CDR1 DFQATT and CDR2 SNEGSKA (reference sequence). The V gene lost 3 bases and the J gene lost 1 base, with 13 bases spanning the gap. The CDR3 is made up of 14 amino acids.

This chain links TRBV30 with TRBJ2-1; 13 nucleotides match TRBD2. Germline V gene data show CDR1 as GTSNPN and CDR2 as SVGIG (reference sequence). J lost 8 bases, V lost 5 bases, and 15 bases had no gene match. There are 17 residues in the CDR3. CDR3 nucleotide sequence: TGTGCCTGGTTCCGGGACAGGGTGGGACTAGCGGGATATGAGCAGTTCTTC. This translates into CAWFRDRVGLAGYEQFF.

V and J are TRBV20-1 and TRBJ2-1, with 11 nucleotides matching TRBD2. V lost 5 bases and J lost 7; bases outside the gene matches: 7. The CDR3 covers 14 residues. Germline CDR1 and CDR2: DFQATT and SNEGSKA (reference sequence). CDR3 nucleotide sequence: TGCAGTGCTTTTAGCGGGGGGGTTCGTAATGAGCAGTTCTTC. Encoded protein: CSAFSGGVRNEQFF.

This clonotype has a handful of counts. The V and J genes are TRBV28 and TRBJ1-3; D gene ambiguous. Germline V CDR1 and CDR2: MDHEN, SYDVKM. The V end was cut by 6 bases, the J end by 0 bases, with 9 bases between. The CDR3 is 14 amino acids. The CDR3 nucleotides read TGTGCCAGCAGCCCTTCCAGCTCTGGAAACACCATATATTTT. Translation: CASSPSSSGNTIYF.

This clonotype was seen repeatedly, ten times or more. The chain recombines TRBV3-1 with TRBJ2-1; tentative D call: TRBD2 (6 bases). CDR1 is LGHDT, CDR2 YNNKEL, per germline (reference sequence). The CDR3 has 13 residues. The V end lost 4 bases, the J end lost 4 bases, and 8 bases lay between the germline ends. This chain's CDR3 is CASSRGTYNEQFF. The CDR3 region has the DNA TGTGCCAGCAGCCGAGGGACTTACAATGAGCAGTTCTTC.

The rearrangement uses TRBV5-4 and TRBJ2-3, with a tentative D call TRBD2 (6 bases). Trimming took off 4 bases at V and 2 bases at J, with 17 bases between the two ends. This CDR3 has 16 amino acids. Germline values: CDR1 SGHNT, CDR2 YYREEE (reference sequence). The DNA for the CDR3 is TGTGCCAGCAGCACCCCGGGGGTCCCCACCACAGATACGCAGTATTTT. Encoded protein: CASSTPGVPTTDTQYF. The entire variable domain, with the rest obtained from reference TRBV5-4 and TRBJ2-3, is as follows: ETGVTQSPTHLIKTRGQQVTLRCSSQSGHNTVSWYQQALGQGPQFIFQYYREEENGRGNFPPRFSGLQFPNYSSELNVNALELDDSALYLCASSTPGVPTTDTQYFGPGTRLTVL.

V is TRBV12-5 and J is TRBJ2-1; a weak D match, TRBD2 (5 bases). V gave up 3 bases and J gave up 9 bases, with 9 bases separating them. Per germline, CDR1 LGHNT and CDR2 FRNRAP. This CDR3 is built from 12 residues. CDR3 sequence reads: CASGFRGGEQFF. CDR3 sequence (DNA): TGTGCTAGTGGTTTCCGGGGTGGTGAGCAGTTCTTC.

Written as DNA, the CDR3 is TGTGCCAGCAGGGGTGGGCAGGGCCATACAGATACGCAGTATTTT. Residues: CASRGGQGHTDTQYF. The V and J genes are TRBV6-1 and TRBJ2-3; D possibly corresponds to TRBD1 (5 bases). Germline assignment: CDR1 MNHNS and CDR2 SASEGT. Trimming cost V 6 bases and J 3 bases, with 16 bases left between them. The CDR3 length is 15 residues.

Concerning this clonotype itself: In this CDR3 the conserved last residue, phenylalanine or tryptophan, is missing, so a read error is likely. The gene calls are TRBV5-1 and TRBJ2-3, with D perhaps matching TRBD1 (5 bases). Germline loops: CDR1 SGHRS, CDR2 YFSETQ. The CDR3 runs 14 residues. Trimming removed 4 bases at V and 2 bases at J, with 11 bases between. CDR3 amino acids: CASSTDTTTDTQYY. DNA for the CDR3: TGCGCCAGCAGCACGGACACTACCACAGATACGCAGTATTAT.

A remark on this clonotype: This may come from a read error, since a much larger clone is one base off. A read error is likely, as this CDR3 ends without the conserved phenylalanine or tryptophan. The gene calls are TRBV28 and TRBJ2-1, with D uncertain. V shed 1 base and J shed 0 bases, with 10 bases lying between them. Germline V CDR1 and CDR2: MDHEN, SYDVKM. This CDR3 has 16 residues. The CDR3 nucleotides are TGTGCCAGCAGTTTATTATCCCTCAGCTCCTACAATGAGCAGTTCCTC. As protein: CASSLLSLSSYNEQFL.

This clonotype turned up a few times. The V and J genes are TRBV10-3 and TRBJ2-2; D perhaps matches TRBD1 (6 bases). CDR3 size: 19 residues. Germline V gene data show CDR1 as ENHRY and CDR2 as SYGVKD. V lost 2 bases and J lost 3, with 22 bases in between. The CDR3 spells CAISEVAGAIILDTGELFF. The CDR3 coding sequence is TGTGCCATCAGTGAGGTGGCAGGGGCGATTATTTTGGACACCGGGGAGCTGTTTTTT.

This clonotype was seen at least ten times. The rearrangement joins TRBV30 to TRBJ2-1; D gene uncertain. The CDR3 spans 15 residues. Germline V gene sequence: CDR1 GTSNPN, CDR2 SVGIG (reference sequence). V was shortened by 0 bases and J by 0 bases, with 9 bases between the two germline ends. In DNA, the CDR3 is TGTGCCTGGAGTGTTATAGGGCGCTCCTACAATGAGCAGTTCTTC. Encoded protein: CAWSVIGRSYNEQFF.

The chain carries TRBV5-8 and TRBJ2-4; the match to TRBD2 covers 9 bases. The germline V gene encodes CDR1 SGHTS and CDR2 YDEGEE. The CDR3 is 16 amino acids. The V gene end was trimmed by 0 bases and the J gene end by 5 bases; junction bases not matched to a gene: 6. The CDR3 nucleotides are TGTGCCAGCAGCTTGGATGCGGGAGGGGGTGAAAACATTCAGTACTTC. Amino acid sequence: CASSLDAGGGENIQYF.

The rearrangement links TRBV9 to TRBJ1-3; D gene uncertain. Germline CDR1 reads SGDLS; CDR2 reads YYNGEE. This CDR3 has 14 amino acids. Trimming pared 0 bases from V and 2 bases from J, leaving 6 bases between. CDR3 amino acids: CASSVVGTGNTIYF. For the CDR3, the DNA is TGTGCCAGCAGCGTAGTAGGGACTGGAAACACCATATATTTT.

A remark on this clonotype: The CDR3 ends on some other residue instead of the conserved phenylalanine or tryptophan, so this is likely a read error. The genes are TRBV9 and TRBJ2-5, with TRBD2 identical over 10 bases. V was clipped by 0 bases and J by 5 bases; unmatched bases: 7. From germline, CDR1 is SGDLS and CDR2 YYNGEE. The CDR3 covers 16 residues. CDR3 sequence (DNA): TGTGCCAGCAGCGTAGGCAGCGGGAGGGCTGTGGAGACCCAGTACCTC. This gives the protein CASSVGSGRAVETQYL.

This clonotype was seen a handful of times. The chain uses TRBV11-1 and TRBJ1-1; D not resolved. V was cut by 5 bases and J by 1 base, with 14 bases left in between. CDR3 length equals 15 residues. Germline lookup yields CDR1 SGHAT and CDR2 FQDESV (reference sequence). The CDR3 here is CASSDPTDGNTEAFF. For the CDR3, the DNA is TGTGCCAGCAGCGACCCGACCGATGGGAACACTGAAGCTTTCTTT.

The rearrangement joins TRBV7-9 to TRBJ1-6; D call uncertain. The CDR3 is 17 residues long. V was shortened by 1 base and J by 0 bases, with 10 bases between the two germline ends. Germline assignment: CDR1 SEHNR and CDR2 FQNEAQ (reference sequence). The CDR3 reads CASSLDPGGSYNSPLHF. The CDR3 DNA reads TGTGCCAGCAGCTTAGATCCGGGCGGCTCCTATAATTCACCCCTCCACTTT. The whole variable domain, filled in from reference TRBV7-9 and TRBJ1-6, reads DTGVSQNPRHKITKRGQNVTFRCDPISEHNRLYWYRQTLGQGPEFLTYFQNEAQLEKSRLLSDRFSAERPKGSFSTLEIQRTEQGDSAMYLCASSLDPGGSYNSPLHFGNGTRLTVT.

Worth noting for this clonotype: Possible read error: a much larger clone is one base away. This chain connects TRBV4-1 to TRBJ2-7, with D perhaps given as TRBD1 or TRBD2 (5 bases each). The CDR3 spans 14 residues. Germline CDR1 is MGHRA and CDR2 is YSYEKL. V lost 5 bases, J lost 5 bases, and 16 bases lay in between. CDR3 sequence (DNA): TGCGCCAGCAGCGCCCCCGGGGCTCCTGACGAGCAGTACTTC. Translation gives CASSAPGAPDEQYF.

This clonotype was observed a handful of times. The genes are TRBV7-8 and TRBJ1-5, with D perhaps matching TRBD1 (5 bases). Germline CDR1 reads SGHVS; CDR2 reads FQNEAQ. Trimming removed 5 bases at V and 5 bases at J, with 19 bases between. The length of the CDR3 is 16 residues. Here the CDR3 reads CASSTLGGTRDQPQHF. In DNA, the CDR3 is TGTGCCAGCAGCACCCTCGGGGGAACTCGAGATCAGCCCCAGCATTTT.

The V and J genes are TRBV19 and TRBJ2-6; 7 nucleotides align to TRBD1. After removal of 6 bases from V and 17 bases from J, the junction contained 7 bases not matched to a gene. Germline loops: CDR1 LNHDA, CDR2 SQIVND (reference sequence). The CDR3 spans 11 residues. CDR3 region: CASSPSGQMTF. Here the CDR3 DNA reads TGTGCCAGTAGCCCCTCGGGACAGATGACTTTC.